Listed here are 29 T cell receptor beta chains from one sample, sequenced in a study of T-cell memory formation after mild COVID-19. One entry per CDR3 protein, called by TCRdb with MiXCR from the 5' RACE reads. This sample yields 68,000 or so distinct CDR3 sequences, of which around 15% are seen a single time; 30% to 35% belongs to the top ten. The sample taken for sequencing was PBMCs or a T cell subset sorted from them (not recorded which). These receptors were collected from an adult woman who had mild COVID-19 (a few samples of this study predate the infection). Cell type and time point are not known.

In this sample, this clonotype turned up a few times. V gene TRBV5-1 combines with J gene TRBJ1-1; a possible D gene is TRBD1 (5 bases). Germline CDR1 is SGHRS and CDR2 is YFSETQ. V dropped 4 bases and J dropped 2 bases, with 12 bases sitting between them. The CDR3 spans 14 residues. Here the CDR3 reads CASSPETGNTEAFF. For the CDR3, the DNA is TGCGCCAGCAGCCCCGAAACAGGAAACACTGAAGCTTTCTTT. The full variable domain, with the rest looked up from reference TRBV5-1 and TRBJ1-1, is KAGVTQTPRYLIKTRGQQVTLSCSPISGHRSVSWYQQTPGQGLQFLFEYFSETQRNKGNFPGRFSGRQFSNSRSEMNVSTLELGDSALYLCASSPETGNTEAFFGQGTRLTVV.

This sequence joins TRBV12-3 or TRBV12-4 and TRBJ1-2; TRBD1 might be the D (6 bases). The germline V and J ends were trimmed by 8 bases and 8 bases, with 21 bases remaining between them. This CDR3 has 14 residues. The CDR3 sequence: CASAEIVGARGYTF. The CDR3 coding sequence is TGTGCCAGCGCCGAGATTGTGGGGGCGAGAGGCTACACCTTC.

V and J are TRBV5-1 and TRBJ1-2; 7 bases match TRBD1. Germline CDR1 and CDR2: SGHRS and YFSETQ. Losses at the gene ends were 6 bases for V and 6 bases for J; bases not matched to a gene: 14. The CDR3 is 15 amino acids. The CDR3 region has the DNA TGCGCCAGCACCGAGACGACAGGGAAGAAGGATGGCTACACCTTC. This translates into CASTETTGKKDGYTF.

This chain uses TRBV4-2 with TRBJ2-1; TRBD2 matches 12 bases. Germline V CDR1 and CDR2: LGHNA, YNFKEQ. V lost 0 bases to trimming and J lost 5 bases; unmatched junction nucleotides: 2. There are 16 residues in the CDR3. The CDR3 loop reads CASSQELAGGNNEQFF. The CDR3 coding sequence is TGTGCCAGCAGCCAAGAACTAGCGGGGGGCAACAATGAGCAGTTCTTC.

V gene TRBV7-9 combines with J gene TRBJ2-4; D possibly corresponds to TRBD2 (7 bases). V was cut by 6 bases and J by 1 base, with 19 bases left in between. CDR1 and CDR2 from the germline V gene are SEHNR and FQNEAQ (reference sequence). This CDR3 spans 17 amino acids. CDR3 in DNA: TGTGCCAGCAGTCCCTTGGGGGGGGGCAAGGCCAAAAACATTCAGTACTTC. Its translation: CASSPLGGGKAKNIQYF.

This clonotype has more than one count but fewer than ten. This chain joins TRBV11-2 and TRBJ2-1; the match to TRBD2 covers 7 bases. Looked up from germline, CDR1 is SGHAT and CDR2 is FQNNGV. This CDR3 is built from 18 residues. The V segment lost 0 bases and the J segment 5 bases; nucleotides outside the gene matches: 13. CDR3 region: CASSLETLAAVPNNEQFF. The DNA of the CDR3 is TGTGCCAGCAGCTTAGAGACCCTAGCGGCAGTTCCGAACAATGAGCAGTTCTTC.

The chain employs TRBV5-4 and TRBJ2-2; TRBD2 matches 12 bases. V was pared by 5 bases and J by 3 bases, with 11 bases of the junction left unmatched. The CDR3 has 18 amino acids. Germline V gives CDR1 SGHNT, CDR2 YYREEE (reference sequence). This chain's CDR3 is CASSPSASGGAYTGELFF. The CDR3 bases are TGTGCCAGCAGTCCATCAGCTAGCGGGGGGGCCTACACCGGGGAGCTGTTTTTT.

This chain joins TRBV12-3 or TRBV12-4 and TRBJ2-2; 7 bases fit TRBD2. This CDR3 spans 15 amino acids. Germline trimming cut 5 bases from V and 5 bases from J; bases unmatched to any gene: 8. This CDR3 is CASSPSTSRTGELFF. The DNA of the CDR3 is TGTGCCAGCAGTCCCTCGACTAGCCGGACCGGGGAGCTGTTTTTT.

The table lists this clonotype with a few counts. The J gene is TRBJ2-7, the V gene TRBV27, with D perhaps given as TRBD1 or TRBD2 (5 bases each). Germline CDR1 reads MNHEY; CDR2 reads SMNVEV (reference sequence). The CDR3 covers 14 residues. Trimming stripped 5 bases from V and 3 bases from J, with 14 bases between. This chain's CDR3 is CASSPQWGSYEQYF. For the CDR3, the DNA is TGTGCCAGCAGTCCTCAGTGGGGGAGCTACGAGCAGTACTTC.

The chain recombines TRBV3-1 with TRBJ2-7, with 7 bases aligning to TRBD1. Germline trimming cut 5 bases from V and 6 bases from J; bases unmatched to any gene: 16. The CDR3 totals 16 residues. Per the germline V gene, CDR1 is LGHDT and CDR2 is YNNKEL (reference sequence). CDR3 DNA: TGTGCCAGCAGCGAACAAACTGAGACAGGGATTCGCGAGCAGTACTTC. Translation gives CASSEQTETGIREQYF.

This clonotype was detected only once. The rearrangement links TRBV18 to TRBJ2-7; 7 positions match TRBD2. CDR3 length: 17 residues. The ends lost 4 bases at V and 2 bases at J; junction bases unmatched: 14. Looked up from germline, CDR1 is KGHSH and CDR2 is LQKENI. CDR3 in DNA: TGTGCCAGCTCACGGGGAGGGGCCGCACTCCCGACCTACGAGCAGTACTTC. This gives the protein CASSRGGAALPTYEQYF.

This clonotype was detected many times. The chain carries TRBV7-9 and TRBJ2-7; no firm D call. V was shortened by 5 bases and J by 3 bases, with 11 bases between the two germline ends. Per germline, CDR1 SEHNR and CDR2 FQNEAQ (reference sequence). This CDR3 contains 13 residues. CDR3 region: CASSTTLLYEQYF. CDR3 DNA sequence: TGTGCCAGCAGCACTACTCTCCTCTACGAGCAGTACTTC.

The chain combines TRBV12-3 or TRBV12-4 with TRBJ2-7; 8 bases line up with TRBD1. Germline trimming cut 3 bases from V and 1 base from J; bases unmatched to any gene: 5. The CDR3 runs 15 residues. CDR3 loop: CASSLGQGASYEQYF. As DNA, the CDR3 is TGTGCCAGCAGTTTGGGTCAGGGGGCTTCCTACGAGCAGTACTTC.

V is TRBV19 and J is TRBJ1-2; D gene unclear. The germline V gene encodes CDR1 LNHDA and CDR2 SQIVND (reference sequence). This CDR3 contains 14 residues. V gave up 4 bases and J gave up 6 bases, with 15 bases separating them. The CDR3 nucleotides read TGTGCCAGTAGTAATCGGGTGCGGGATAATGGCTACACCTTC. Its translation is CASSNRVRDNGYTF.

The V and J genes are TRBV7-6 and TRBJ2-5; D is possibly TRBD1 (5 bases). Germline loops: CDR1 SGHVS, CDR2 FNYEAQ. V lost 5 bases and J lost 5, with 18 bases in between. The CDR3 is made up of 15 amino acids. The CDR3, as DNA: TGTGCCAGCAGCCCTGGGGCCGTCCTCGGGGAGACCCAGTACTTC. This codes for CASSPGAVLGETQYF.

In this sample, this clonotype turned up a few times. The CDR3 region is CASSLRQASTDTQYF. CDR3 coding DNA: TGCGCCAGCAGCCTTCGACAGGCCAGCACAGATACGCAGTATTTT. The genes are TRBV4-1 and TRBJ2-3, with TRBD1 as a possible D gene (6 bases). Trimming stripped 4 bases from V and 0 bases from J, with 11 bases between. There are 15 residues in the CDR3. Germline V gene data show CDR1 as MGHRA and CDR2 as YSYEKL.

This clonotype occurred a few times. V and J are TRBV7-3 and TRBJ2-3, with a possible D match to TRBD2 (6 bases). This CDR3 is 15 amino acids long. V was pared by 3 bases and J by 3 bases, with 13 bases between. Germline CDR1 SGHTA, CDR2 FQGTGA. CDR3 nucleotide sequence: TGTGCCAGCAGCTTGGGGACTTTCCCGACAGATACGCAGTATTTT. Translating it yields CASSLGTFPTDTQYF.

The chain has TRBV24-1 and TRBJ2-5, with a tentative D call TRBD1 (6 bases). Germline assignment: CDR1 KGHDR and CDR2 SFDVKD. V lost 3 bases to trimming and J lost 5 bases, with 12 bases between them. This CDR3 contains 14 residues. The CDR3 sequence is CATSDPDRTETQYF. Written as DNA, the CDR3 is TGTGCCACCAGTGATCCCGACAGGACGGAGACCCAGTACTTC.

The rearrangement uses TRBV5-6 and TRBJ2-3; D not resolved. The CDR3 sequence is 14 residues long. Trimming took 4 bases from V and 5 from J, leaving 14 bases between them. Germline CDR1 SGHDT, CDR2 YYEEEE. The CDR3 DNA reads as TGTGCCAGCAGCCAGCTAGTGACGATAGATACGCAGTATTTT. Its protein is CASSQLVTIDTQYF.

The chain has TRBV6-5 and TRBJ2-3, with unresolved D. Trimming removed 0 bases from V and 10 bases from J, with 11 bases in between. Germline V gene sequence: CDR1 MNHEY, CDR2 SVGAGI. The CDR3 contains 13 residues. CDR3 sequence reads: CASSYSETRPQYF. The CDR3 nucleotides read TGTGCCAGCAGTTACTCCGAGACTCGACCGCAGTATTTT.

The V and J genes are TRBV12-3 or TRBV12-4 and TRBJ2-1; D gene unclear. CDR3 size: 13 residues. The V gene lost 5 bases and the J gene lost 4 bases, with 9 bases spanning the gap. This CDR3 is CASSTSVYNEQFF. CDR3 sequence (DNA): TGTGCCAGCAGTACCTCCGTGTACAATGAGCAGTTCTTC.

The chain uses TRBV24-1 and TRBJ2-7, with 8 bases identical to TRBD1. Germline loops: CDR1 KGHDR, CDR2 SFDVKD. The CDR3 loop spans 13 amino acids. CDR3 sequence (DNA): TGTCCATTGCGGGGACAGGTCTCCTACGAGCAGTACTTC. Protein: CPLRGQVSYEQYF.

Remarks on this clonotype: A junction end diverges from the germline sequence, so it may reflect a read error. V usage is TRBV7-7 and J usage is TRBJ2-2; D perhaps matches TRBD1 (6 bases). CDR1 is SSHAT, CDR2 FNYEAQ, per germline (reference sequence). CDR3 length: 15 residues. The CDR3 DNA reads as TGTGCCAGCAGCTTTGGACACGGGGACACCGTGGAGCTGTTTTTT. Its translation: CASSFGHGDTVELFF.

The chain joins TRBV4-3 to TRBJ1-2; the D is unclear. CDR1 and CDR2 from the germline V gene are LGHNA and YSLEER. V dropped 1 base and J dropped 6 bases, with 12 bases sitting between them. The CDR3 has 14 residues. This CDR3 is CASSQASWSDGYTF. The DNA for the CDR3 is TGCGCCAGCAGCCAAGCCTCCTGGTCGGATGGCTACACCTTC.

V and J are TRBV5-6 and TRBJ1-1; D unclear. The germline CDR1 and CDR2 sequences are SGHDT and YYEEEE. This CDR3 spans 15 amino acids. Trimming shortened V by 0 bases and J by 2 bases, and 11 bases separated the two germline ends. As DNA, the CDR3 is TGTGCCAGCAGCTTGGCGACCCTCCCAAACACTGAAGCTTTCTTT. Translation gives CASSLATLPNTEAFF.

The chain recombines TRBV7-9 with TRBJ1-5, with D possibly being TRBD1 (6 bases). This CDR3 comprises 14 residues. The germline V gene has CDR1 SEHNR and CDR2 FQNEAQ (reference sequence). Trimming stripped 4 bases from V and 6 bases from J, with 13 bases between. This CDR3 reads CASSSAGGPQPQHF. CDR3 nucleotides: TGTGCCAGCAGCTCTGCCGGGGGCCCTCAGCCCCAGCATTTT.

V usage is TRBV27 and J usage is TRBJ2-7; 12 bases agree with TRBD1. In germline, CDR1 is MNHEY, CDR2 SMNVEV (reference sequence). CDR3 length: 23 residues. The J segment lost 2 bases and the V segment lost 4 bases, leaving 27 bases of the junction unmatched. The CDR3 is CASSSRMMGRDRGHERITYEQYF. The CDR3 region has the DNA TGTGCCAGCAGTTCCCGAATGATGGGGCGGGACAGGGGGCACGAAAGGATAACCTACGAGCAGTACTTC.

The chain links TRBV11-2 to TRBJ2-7; tentative D call: TRBD1 (6 bases). There are 13 residues in the CDR3. Per the germline V gene, CDR1 is SGHAT and CDR2 is FQNNGV. With 2 bases removed from V and 4 bases from J, the gap between germline ends came to 9 bases. In DNA, the CDR3 is TGTGCCAGCAGCTTATGGCAGGGGTACGAGCAGTACTTC. Amino acid sequence: CASSLWQGYEQYF.

This clonotype was seen a few times. The chain couples TRBV7-9 to TRBJ2-4, with D perhaps assigned TRBD1 or TRBD2 (5 bases each). Looked up from germline, CDR1 is SEHNR and CDR2 is FQNEAQ (reference sequence). CDR3 size: 14 residues. V was clipped by 4 bases and J by 8 bases, with 15 bases between them. CDR3 bases: TGTGCCAGCAGCTCCGGGACGTCGAATTACATTCAGTACTTC. It codes for CASSSGTSNYIQYF.